The next 25 T cell receptor beta chains were all read from a single sample in a study of blood T cell repertoires in COVID-19. Sequenced by immunoSEQ multiplex PCR; TCRdb stores in-frame clones only, minus some. The sample shows under 250,000 clones, about 79% of them seen only once. Material for sequencing was PBMCs or T cells enriched from blood (not recorded which). These receptors were obtained from a woman between 35 and 50 years old with acute COVID-19.

V usage is TRBV7-6 and J usage is TRBJ1-1; perhaps TRBD1 as D (6 bases). Germline V CDR1 and CDR2: SGHVS, FNYEAQ. Trimming removed 3 bases from V and 3 bases from J, with 11 bases in between. The CDR3 has 14 residues. Here the CDR3 DNA reads TGTGCCAGCAGCTTCAGGGACACAGACACTGAAGCTTTCTTT. It is translated as CASSFRDTDTEAFF. Variable domain in full (rest from reference TRBV7-6 and TRBJ1-1): GAGVSQSPRYKVTKRGQDVALRCDPISGHVSLYWYRQALGQGPEFLTYFNYEAQQDKSGLPNDRFSAERPEGSISTLTIQRTEQRDSAMYRCASSFRDTDTEAFFGQGTRLTVV.

V is TRBV9 and J is TRBJ1-2, with unresolved D. This CDR3 has 14 amino acids. CDR1 is SGDLS and CDR2 is YYNGEE in the germline V gene. V lost 4 bases, J lost 2 bases, and 12 bases lay in between. CDR3 protein: CASSLTDTNYGYTF. The CDR3 nucleotides are TGTGCCAGCAGCCTTACAGATACAAACTATGGCTACACCTTC.

Here the CDR3 reads CASSTGIEQYF. The CDR3 DNA is TGTGCCAGCAGTACAGGCATCGAGCAGTACTTC. The chain has TRBV12-3 or TRBV12-4 and TRBJ2-7; D perhaps matches TRBD1 (5 bases). The CDR3 contains 11 residues. V shed 5 bases and J shed 6 bases, with 8 bases lying between them.

The chain joins TRBV2 to TRBJ2-1; tentatively, D is TRBD2 (6 bases). Germline CDR1 and CDR2: SNHLY and FYNNEI. V lost 8 bases and J lost 0, with 14 bases in between. The length of the CDR3 is 15 residues. For the CDR3, the DNA is TGTGCCAGCCAACAAACAGCGGGCTCCTACAATGAGCAGTTCTTC. Translation gives CASQQTAGSYNEQFF.

This clone has more than one count but fewer than ten. The chain carries TRBV7-2 and TRBJ2-2, with D perhaps TRBD2 (6 bases). CDR3 length: 16 amino acids. The ends were cut back, 1 base at V and 0 bases at J, with 9 bases in the middle. Germline lookup yields CDR1 SGHTA and CDR2 FQGNSA. The CDR3 nucleotides read TGTGCCAGCAGCTTAGTGGGCGGGGCGAACACCGGGGAGCTGTTTTTT. It encodes CASSLVGGANTGELFF.

The chain has TRBV4-2 and TRBJ2-7; D not resolved. The V gene lost 0 bases and the J gene lost 5 bases, with 5 bases spanning the gap. This CDR3 contains 12 residues. Germline loops: CDR1 LGHNA, CDR2 YNFKEQ. The CDR3, as DNA: TGTGCCAGCAGCCAAGATAACAACGAGCAGTACTTC. Encoded protein: CASSQDNNEQYF.

The chain couples TRBV5-5 to TRBJ2-7; D not resolved. The V end was cut by 2 bases, the J end by 0 bases, with 9 bases between. Germline V CDR1 and CDR2: SGHKS, YYEKEE (reference sequence). The CDR3 loop spans 14 amino acids. Written as DNA, the CDR3 is TGTGCCAGCAGCTTCGACTGGAGCTCCTACGAGCAGTACTTC. It yields the protein CASSFDWSSYEQYF.

This chain links TRBV9 with TRBJ2-3; D is ambiguous. Germline assignment: CDR1 SGDLS and CDR2 YYNGEE. Trimming cost V 3 bases and J 3 bases, with 5 bases left between them. The CDR3 extends over 12 amino acids. The DNA of the CDR3 is TGTGCCAGCAGCGCCCTGACAGATACGCAGTATTTT. This codes for CASSALTDTQYF.

The chain recombines TRBV9 with TRBJ2-3; 7 bases line up with TRBD1. This CDR3 has 15 residues. From germline, CDR1 is SGDLS and CDR2 YYNGEE. The ends lost 4 bases at V and 0 bases at J; junction bases unmatched: 5. The CDR3 DNA reads TGTGCCAGCAGCTCTCGACAGGGAAGCACAGATACGCAGTATTTT. Translating gives CASSSRQGSTDTQYF.

CDR3 in DNA: TGTGCCAGTAGGGACAGGGGCCAGACCCAGTACTTC. This translates into CASRDRGQTQYF. The chain combines TRBV19 with TRBJ2-5; the match to TRBD1 covers 9 bases. CDR3 length: 12 amino acids. CDR1 and CDR2 from the germline V gene are LNHDA and SQIVND (reference sequence). J was trimmed by 6 bases and V by 6 bases; bases with no gene match: 2.

The genes are TRBV10-1 and TRBJ1-6; D is possibly TRBD1 (6 bases). The germline V gene encodes CDR1 WNHNN and CDR2 SYGVQD (reference sequence). The V gene lost 3 bases and the J gene lost 5 bases, with 11 bases spanning the gap. The CDR3 is 15 amino acids. DNA of the CDR3: TGCGCCAGCAGTGAAGAGACAGGCAATAATTCACCCCTCCACTTT. Its translation is CASSEETGNNSPLHF.

The chain combines TRBV5-1 with TRBJ2-7; 8 bases map to TRBD2. The CDR3 is 15 amino acids. The V gene's germline CDR1 is SGHRS and CDR2 YFSETQ. Trimming removed 4 bases from V and 0 bases from J; junction bases left unmatched: 6. Here the CDR3 reads CASSSQAGASYEQYF. In DNA, the CDR3 is TGCGCCAGCAGCAGCCAAGCGGGGGCCTCCTACGAGCAGTACTTC.

The V gene is TRBV27, the J gene TRBJ1-2; D might be TRBD1 (5 bases). Germline-derived CDR1 and CDR2 are MNHEY and SMNVEV (reference sequence). Trimming took off 5 bases at V and 0 bases at J, with 10 bases between the two ends. The CDR3 runs 14 residues. The CDR3 here is CASSTRQPNYGYTF. Here the CDR3 DNA reads TGTGCCAGCAGTACCCGACAGCCTAACTATGGCTACACCTTC.

The V and J genes are TRBV19 and TRBJ1-2; 8 bases align to TRBD1. The CDR3 length is 15 residues. The trim removed 5 bases at V and 8 bases at J, leaving 13 bases unmatched. CDR1 LNHDA and CDR2 SQIVND come from the germline V gene (reference sequence). The CDR3 loop reads CASSEPLDRGGGYTF. The CDR3 nucleotides read TGTGCCAGTAGTGAGCCTCTCGACAGGGGAGGCGGCTACACCTTC.

The V call is TRBV11-2, the J call TRBJ1-3; TRBD1 aligns across 7 bases. This CDR3 region has 15 residues. Germline V gene data show CDR1 as SGHAT and CDR2 as FQNNGV. Losses at the gene ends were 4 bases for V and 8 bases for J; bases not matched to a gene: 11. The CDR3 DNA reads as TGTGCCAGCAGCTCCCCAGGACAGGAGGGGGACACCATATATTTT. Translation: CASSSPGQEGDTIYF.

The V call is TRBV30, the J call TRBJ2-5; D is perhaps TRBD1 (6 bases). The CDR3 contains 14 residues. Germline assignment: CDR1 GTSNPN and CDR2 SVGIG (reference sequence). Trimming took 1 base from V and 6 from J, leaving 15 bases between them. CDR3 residues: CAWSGTGNLKTQYF. CDR3 nucleotide sequence: TGTGCCTGGAGTGGAACAGGGAACTTAAAGACCCAGTACTTC.

The rearrangement joins TRBV6-5 to TRBJ1-6; possible D gene TRBD1, 5 bases. Trimming took 6 bases from V and 3 from J, leaving 12 bases between them. CDR3 length: 15 amino acids. CDR1 and CDR2 from the germline V gene are MNHEY and SVGAGI. The CDR3 loop reads CASRRTGNYNSPLHF. The CDR3 bases are TGTGCCAGCAGGCGCACAGGAAACTATAATTCACCCCTCCACTTT.

This clone appeared once. Other DNA sequences in the same sample also yield this CDR3. This chain connects TRBV18 to TRBJ2-7, with D possibly TRBD1 on 6 matching bases. Trimming stripped 3 bases from V and 2 bases from J, with 11 bases between. The germline CDR1 and CDR2 sequences are KGHSH and LQKENI. The CDR3 is 14 amino acids. The CDR3 protein is CASSPRQGTYEQYF. The DNA of the CDR3 is TGTGCCAGCTCACCGAGGCAGGGGACCTACGAGCAGTACTTC.

The rearrangement uses TRBV3-1 (or the pseudogene TRBV3-2) and TRBJ2-7; D is ambiguous. V was clipped by 3 bases and J by 5 bases, with 5 bases between them. Per germline, CDR1 LGHDT and CDR2 YNNKEL (reference sequence). The CDR3 consists of 11 residues. In nucleotides, the CDR3 is TGTGCCAGCAGCCACTACCACGAGCAGTACTTC. Translated: CASSHYHEQYF.

This chain joins TRBV4-1 and TRBJ1-2; 8 positions match TRBD1. CDR3 length: 15 residues. CDR1 and CDR2 from the germline V gene are MGHRA and YSYEKL. Trimming at V came to 4 bases and at J to 2 bases, leaving 6 bases not matched to a gene. For the CDR3, the DNA is TGCGCCAGCAGCCGAACAGGGGGAGAAAACTATGGCTACACCTTC. It specifies CASSRTGGENYGYTF.

In this sample, this clone turned up once. This chain links TRBV5-5 with TRBJ1-6, with D possibly being TRBD1 (6 bases). The germline V gene encodes CDR1 SGHKS and CDR2 YYEKEE (reference sequence). The V end lost 4 bases, the J end lost 7 bases, and 15 bases lay between the germline ends. There are 15 residues in the CDR3. As DNA, the CDR3 is TGTGCCAGCAGCCCGGTCCGACAGGCAAATTCACCCCTCCACTTT. It codes for CASSPVRQANSPLHF. The full variable domain, with the rest looked up from reference TRBV5-5 and TRBJ1-6, is DAGVTQSPTHLIKTRGQQVTLRCSPISGHKSVSWYQQVLGQGPQFIFQYYEKEERGRGNFPDRFSARQFPNYSSELNVNALLLGDSALYLCASSPVRQANSPLHFGNGTRLTVT.

The chain couples TRBV5-6 to TRBJ2-1; 11 bases align to TRBD2. The CDR3 contains 14 residues. The V segment lost 3 bases and the J segment 6 bases; nucleotides outside the gene matches: 2. Germline lookup yields CDR1 SGHDT and CDR2 YYEEEE. The CDR3 spells CASSSGTSGNEQFF. The CDR3 DNA follows: TGTGCCAGCAGCTCCGGGACTAGCGGCAATGAGCAGTTCTTC.

V usage is TRBV4-1 and J usage is TRBJ1-1; D is perhaps TRBD1 (6 bases). Per germline, CDR1 MGHRA and CDR2 YSYEKL. The CDR3 has 13 amino acids. Trimming stripped 4 bases from V and 5 bases from J, with 11 bases between. This CDR3 is CASSRTVGTEAFF. CDR3 sequence (DNA): TGCGCCAGCAGCCGGACAGTTGGGACTGAAGCTTTCTTT.

This clone was found once. This rearrangement joins TRBV24-1 to TRBJ2-3; D possibly corresponds to TRBD2 (6 bases). The V and J ends lost 4 bases and 4 bases respectively, with 11 bases between them. CDR1 and CDR2 from the germline V gene are KGHDR and SFDVKD. This CDR3 contains 14 residues. CDR3 sequence: CATSDSGTADTQYF. The CDR3 DNA follows: TGTGCCACCAGTGACTCCGGGACTGCAGATACGCAGTATTTT.

This chain joins TRBV5-4 and TRBJ1-6; a weak D match, TRBD1 (5 bases). The CDR3 is 15 amino acids. Trimming removed 7 bases from V and 8 bases from J, with 19 bases in between. Germline loops: CDR1 SGHNT, CDR2 YYREEE (reference sequence). The CDR3 bases are TGTGCCAGCCCCCTGAAATCAGGGCAGGATTCACCCCTCCACTTT. Its translation is CASPLKSGQDSPLHF.